The 32 T cell receptor beta chains listed next were all sequenced from one sample in a study of T-cell memory formation after mild COVID-19. TCRdb itself ran the 5' RACE reads through MiXCR, one entry per CDR3 protein. This sample yields roughly 450,000 distinct CDR3 sequences, of which roughly 20% are seen a single time; about 12% belongs to the top ten. Sequenced material: PBMCs or a T cell subset sorted from them (not recorded which). The receptor set was obtained from an adult woman who had mild COVID-19 (a few samples of this study predate the infection). Cell type and time point are not known.

The chain uses TRBV14 and TRBJ1-4, with no clear D. V lost 5 bases and J lost 3, with 10 bases in between. The CDR3 loop spans 14 amino acids. The germline CDR1 and CDR2 sequences are SGHDN and FVKESK. The CDR3 DNA reads as TGTGCCAGCAGCGAAAGGGTCTCTAATGAAAAACTGTTTTTT. Amino acid sequence: CASSERVSNEKLFF.

This clonotype was detected only a few times. This chain uses TRBV5-1 with TRBJ1-2; 7 bases line up with TRBD1. V shed 0 bases, J shed 7 bases, and the junction held 6 bases outside the gene matches. This CDR3 region has 14 residues. The germline gives CDR1 SGHRS, CDR2 YFSETQ. The CDR3 DNA reads as TGCGCCAGCAGCTTGGGACAGGGCTTGAGTGGCTACACCTTC. Translated, it gives CASSLGQGLSGYTF.

This clonotype has a handful of counts. The V and J genes are TRBV7-6 and TRBJ2-1; TRBD2 matches 10 bases. Trimming cost V 6 bases and J 2 bases; bases outside gene matches: 7. This CDR3 is 16 amino acids long. Germline CDR1 SGHVS, CDR2 FNYEAQ. CDR3 sequence (DNA): TGTGCCAGCAGTTCGAGCGGGGGGGCCCCCTACAATGAGCAGTTCTTC. Amino acid sequence: CASSSSGGAPYNEQFF.

This clonotype occurred a few times. This chain connects TRBV12-3 or TRBV12-4 to TRBJ1-1; D gene uncertain. V gave up 5 bases and J gave up 2 bases, with 12 bases separating them. The CDR3 extends over 14 amino acids. DNA for the CDR3: TGTGCCAGCAGTCAAAGATCATTCAACACTGAAGCTTTCTTT. Protein product: CASSQRSFNTEAFF.

CDR3 amino acids: CASKRDSLNTEAFF. The CDR3 nucleotides are TGCGCCAGCAAGAGGGACTCCCTGAACACTGAAGCTTTCTTT. V gene TRBV5-1 combines with J gene TRBJ1-1; possible D gene TRBD1, 5 bases. Trimming took off 6 bases at V and 0 bases at J, with 12 bases between the two ends. The CDR3 sequence is 14 residues long. Germline CDR1 is SGHRS and CDR2 is YFSETQ. Filled out from reference TRBV5-1 and TRBJ1-1, the complete variable domain reads KAGVTQTPRYLIKTRGQQVTLSCSPISGHRSVSWYQQTPGQGLQFLFEYFSETQRNKGNFPGRFSGRQFSNSRSEMNVSTLELGDSALYLCASKRDSLNTEAFFGQGTRLTVV.

The chain carries TRBV11-2 and TRBJ2-1, with D possibly called TRBD1 or TRBD2 (6 bases each). Germline V gene lookup returns CDR1 SGHAT and CDR2 FQNNGV. Deletions cut 1 base from V and 4 bases from J, with 11 bases between. The CDR3 has 15 amino acids. The CDR3 loop is CASSLATGAYNEQFF. The CDR3 bases are TGTGCCAGCAGCTTAGCGACGGGGGCTTACAATGAGCAGTTCTTC.

This chain connects TRBV12-3 or TRBV12-4 to TRBJ1-2, with D hard to call. Between the trimmed V and J ends, which lost 2 bases and 8 bases, there was a span of 9 bases. The CDR3 length is 12 residues. The CDR3 reads CASSLPGKGYTF. As DNA, the CDR3 is TGTGCCAGCAGTTTACCCGGGAAAGGCTACACCTTC.

The chain is built from TRBV18 and TRBJ1-4; D gene unclear. Per the germline V gene, CDR1 is KGHSH and CDR2 is LQKENI. The CDR3 consists of 13 residues. Trimming removed 3 bases at V and 3 bases at J, with 5 bases between. The CDR3 loop is CASSPIPNEKLFF. The CDR3 nucleotides are TGTGCCAGCTCACCTATCCCTAATGAAAAACTGTTTTTT.

This rearrangement joins TRBV12-3 or TRBV12-4 to TRBJ1-2, with 8 bases matching TRBD1. This CDR3 has 14 residues. V was clipped by 3 bases and J by 7 bases; unmatched bases: 7. The CDR3 sequence is CASSFGQGAGGYTF. CDR3 nucleotide sequence: TGTGCCAGCAGTTTCGGCCAGGGGGCGGGTGGCTACACCTTC.

The V call is TRBV20-1, the J call TRBJ2-7, with a tentative D call TRBD2 (6 bases). Germline V lookup: CDR1 DFQATT, CDR2 SNEGSKA (reference sequence). This CDR3 contains 11 residues. V lost 5 bases and J lost 9, with 14 bases in between. CDR3 region: CSAQDYPGQYF. In nucleotides, the CDR3 is TGCAGTGCTCAGGACTACCCGGGGCAGTACTTC.

This clonotype was observed a handful of times. The V call is TRBV5-4, the J call TRBJ2-3, with 13 bases aligning to TRBD2. The germline CDR1 and CDR2 sequences are SGHNT and YYREEE (reference sequence). With V trimmed by 2 bases and J by 0 bases, 3 bases remained unmatched. The CDR3 is 17 residues long. As DNA, the CDR3 is TGTGCCAGCAGCTTCCGACTAGCGGGGGGCAGCACAGATACGCAGTATTTT. The encoded protein is CASSFRLAGGSTDTQYF.

This clonotype has more than one count but fewer than ten. The chain joins TRBV5-1 to TRBJ2-6; 7 nucleotides align to TRBD2. The CDR3 covers 18 residues. Trimming cost V 7 bases and J 2 bases; bases outside gene matches: 15. CDR1 is SGHRS, CDR2 YFSETQ, per germline. This CDR3 reads CASFPGGSFTTGANVLTF. The CDR3 DNA reads as TGCGCCAGCTTCCCGGGGGGATCATTTACTACTGGGGCCAACGTCCTGACTTTC.

V is TRBV12-3 or TRBV12-4 and J is TRBJ2-1; D ambiguous. The V and J ends lost 5 bases and 12 bases respectively, with 11 bases between them. The CDR3 consists of 11 residues. CDR3 coding DNA: TGTGCCAGCAGTCCTAACCCGGGGCAGTTCTTC. Its protein product is CASSPNPGQFF.

The chain links TRBV12-3 or TRBV12-4 to TRBJ2-5; D is perhaps TRBD1 (5 bases). This CDR3 has 11 residues. V lost 8 bases and J 5 bases, leaving 9 bases between the germline ends. The DNA for the CDR3 is TGTGCCAGCGCGAAGGGGGAGACCCAGTACTTC. The encoded protein is CASAKGETQYF.

This clonotype was picked up many times. The J gene is TRBJ2-7, the V gene TRBV9, with D perhaps TRBD2 (6 bases). The CDR3 extends over 15 amino acids. Germline V gene lookup returns CDR1 SGDLS and CDR2 YYNGEE. V was trimmed by 1 base and J by 0 bases, leaving 11 bases between them. CDR3 protein: CASSVTPTSSYEQYF. The CDR3 DNA reads as TGTGCCAGCAGCGTAACTCCGACTAGCTCCTACGAGCAGTACTTC. Drawing the rest from reference TRBV9 and TRBJ2-7, the complete variable domain is DSGVTQTPKHLITATGQRVTLRCSPRSGDLSVYWYQQSLDQGLQFLIQYYNGEERAKGNILERFSAQQFPDLHSELNLSSLELGDSALYFCASSVTPTSSYEQYFGPGTRLTVT.

This chain links TRBV5-1 with TRBJ2-7; D is perhaps TRBD1 (6 bases). The CDR3 spans 18 residues. From germline, CDR1 is SGHRS and CDR2 YFSETQ. The V end was cut by 0 bases, the J end by 4 bases, with 23 bases between. CDR3 DNA sequence: TGCGCCAGCAGCTTGGTAACCCAGGGGTCTGGACTGGGTTACGAGCAGTACTTC. This codes for CASSLVTQGSGLGYEQYF.

The rearrangement links TRBV4-2 to TRBJ1-1; possibly TRBD1 for D (5 bases). CDR1 LGHNA and CDR2 YNFKEQ come from the germline V gene. The length of the CDR3 is 15 residues. Trimming stripped 3 bases from V and 1 base from J, with 12 bases between. CDR3 bases: TGTGCCAGCAGCCAGAGTGAGACAGAGAACACTGAAGCTTTCTTT. Its protein product is CASSQSETENTEAFF.

Comment on this clonotype: At one end the junction does not follow the germline gene, possibly because of a read error. The chain employs TRBV29-1 and TRBJ1-1, with D unclear. The CDR3 covers 14 residues. Per germline, CDR1 SQVTM and CDR2 ANQGSEA. CDR3 sequence reads: CSVDLGQVNTEAYF. In nucleotides, the CDR3 is TGCAGCGTTGATTTGGGTCAGGTGAACACTGAAGCTTACTTT.

The gene calls are TRBV6-6 and TRBJ2-6; D unclear. The CDR3 extends over 19 amino acids. Germline CDR1 and CDR2: MNHNY and SVGAGI (reference sequence). The V and J ends lost 7 bases and 0 bases respectively, with 22 bases between them. CDR3 nucleotides: TGTGCCAGCACCCGGTCTTTTGGCGGCCACAGCTCTGGGGCCAACGTCCTGACTTTC. The encoded protein is CASTRSFGGHSSGANVLTF.

J is TRBJ1-2 and V is TRBV4-1; 7 bases map to TRBD1. V lost 1 base, J lost 4 bases, and 9 bases stayed unmatched. CDR3 length equals 16 residues. Per germline, CDR1 MGHRA and CDR2 YSYEKL. CDR3 amino acids: CASSQVLGGGTYGYTF. CDR3 DNA: TGCGCCAGCAGCCAAGTGCTAGGAGGGGGCACCTATGGCTACACCTTC.

This chain uses TRBV7-9 with TRBJ1-1, with TRBD1 matching 11 bases. Germline CDR1 reads SEHNR; CDR2 reads FQNEAQ (reference sequence). The CDR3 extends over 16 amino acids. The ends lost 5 bases at V and 4 bases at J; junction bases unmatched: 9. The CDR3: CASSPRTGGMSTEAFF. Here the CDR3 DNA reads TGTGCCAGCAGCCCGAGGACAGGGGGCATGAGCACTGAAGCTTTCTTT.

This chain uses TRBV4-1 with TRBJ1-2; weak D call: TRBD1 (5 bases). The ends were cut back, 0 bases at V and 7 bases at J, with 18 bases in the middle. This CDR3 has 16 residues. In germline, CDR1 is MGHRA, CDR2 YSYEKL. The CDR3 DNA reads TGCGCCAGCAGCCAAGACGGTGTCAGGGCCTACGGTGGCTACACCTTC. Its protein product is CASSQDGVRAYGGYTF.

V is TRBV12-3 or TRBV12-4 and J is TRBJ2-3; TRBD1 matches 9 bases. CDR3 length equals 15 residues. The trim removed 5 bases at V and 5 bases at J, leaving 8 bases unmatched. The CDR3 loop reads CASSLSQGAGDTQYF. CDR3 DNA: TGTGCCAGCAGTCTGTCACAGGGGGCTGGAGATACGCAGTATTTT.

The DNA of the CDR3 is TGTGCCAGCAGCTTGGCCCTGTCAGGGAACACTGAAGCTTTCTTT. Its translation: CASSLALSGNTEAFF. The chain employs TRBV5-4 and TRBJ1-1; no reliable D call. The CDR3 totals 15 residues. In germline, CDR1 is SGHNT, CDR2 YYREEE (reference sequence). Trimming cost V 0 bases and J 1 base, with 10 bases left between them.

The chain is built from TRBV9 and TRBJ2-1; D not resolved. There are 18 residues in the CDR3. With 1 base removed from V and 0 bases from J, the gap between germline ends came to 17 bases. Germline V gene data show CDR1 as SGDLS and CDR2 as YYNGEE. CDR3 loop: CASSVTSSSGISYNEQFF. The CDR3 nucleotides read TGTGCCAGCAGCGTAACGAGTTCGTCCGGAATCTCCTACAATGAGCAGTTCTTC.

This CDR3 reads CASSPRGAPQETQYF. CDR3 nucleotides: TGTGCCAGCAGCCCCAGGGGGGCGCCGCAGGAGACCCAGTACTTC. This chain uses TRBV11-3 with TRBJ2-5, with TRBD1 as a possible D gene (7 bases). The CDR3 is 15 amino acids. The germline CDR1 and CDR2 sequences are SGHNT and YENEEA. Deletions cut 5 bases from V and 5 bases from J, with 18 bases between.

This clonotype was seen only a few times. For the CDR3, the DNA is TGTGCCAGCAGCTTCCAAGACAGGGGGTGGAACAATGAGCAGTTCTTC. It specifies CASSFQDRGWNNEQFF. The chain carries TRBV7-2 and TRBJ2-1; 9 bases are a match to TRBD1. The CDR3 sequence is 16 residues long. Germline V gives CDR1 SGHTA, CDR2 FQGNSA. V lost 3 bases to trimming and J lost 5 bases; unmatched junction nucleotides: 8. Using reference TRBV7-2 and TRBJ2-1 for the parts outside the CDR3, the full variable domain is GAGVSQSPSNKVTEKGKDVELRCDPISGHTALYWYRQSLGQGLEFLIYFQGNSAPDKSGLPSDRFSAERTGGSVSTLTIQRTQQEDSAVYLCASSFQDRGWNNEQFFGPGTRLTVL.

CDR3 coding DNA: TGCAGTGCTAGAGACTTATCCGGGACAGGGATCAATCAGCCCCAGCATTTT. It encodes CSARDLSGTGINQPQHF. The chain employs TRBV20-1 and TRBJ1-5; 9 bases align to TRBD1. V shed 0 bases, J shed 3 bases, and the junction held 9 bases outside the gene matches. CDR3 length: 17 residues. CDR1 and CDR2 from the germline V gene are DFQATT and SNEGSKA (reference sequence).

The chain recombines TRBV6-1 with TRBJ2-7, with 10 bases matching TRBD1. After removal of 6 bases from V and 3 bases from J, the junction contained 5 bases not matched to a gene. The CDR3 is 14 residues long. The germline gives CDR1 MNHNS, CDR2 SASEGT. CDR3 amino acids: CASRDRGRRYEQYF. The CDR3 nucleotides are TGTGCCAGCAGAGACAGGGGGCGTCGCTACGAGCAGTACTTC.

The rearrangement links TRBV27 to TRBJ1-1; 7 bases align to TRBD1. The CDR3 runs to 14 residues. Unmatched junction bases numbered 5, after V lost 4 bases and J lost 3 bases. Germline CDR1 is MNHEY and CDR2 is SMNVEV (reference sequence). CDR3 sequence: CASSSQGVYTEAFF. The CDR3 DNA reads TGTGCCAGCAGTTCCCAGGGGGTATACACTGAAGCTTTCTTT.

This clonotype showed up just a few times. This rearrangement joins TRBV20-1 to TRBJ1-2; 12 nucleotides line up with TRBD1. CDR1 is DFQATT and CDR2 is SNEGSKA in the germline V gene (reference sequence). The CDR3 runs to 16 residues. Trimming removed 2 bases from V and 2 bases from J; junction bases left unmatched: 6. The DNA of the CDR3 is TGCAGTGCTAGACGGGGTGGGACAGGGGGCAACTATGGCTACACCTTC. This codes for CSARRGGTGGNYGYTF.

This chain connects TRBV12-3 or TRBV12-4 to TRBJ2-3; D uncertain. CDR3 length: 12 amino acids. V was cut by 7 bases and J by 6 bases, with 11 bases left in between. The CDR3 region is CASTRASDTQYF. DNA for the CDR3: TGTGCCAGCACCCGGGCCTCGGATACGCAGTATTTT.